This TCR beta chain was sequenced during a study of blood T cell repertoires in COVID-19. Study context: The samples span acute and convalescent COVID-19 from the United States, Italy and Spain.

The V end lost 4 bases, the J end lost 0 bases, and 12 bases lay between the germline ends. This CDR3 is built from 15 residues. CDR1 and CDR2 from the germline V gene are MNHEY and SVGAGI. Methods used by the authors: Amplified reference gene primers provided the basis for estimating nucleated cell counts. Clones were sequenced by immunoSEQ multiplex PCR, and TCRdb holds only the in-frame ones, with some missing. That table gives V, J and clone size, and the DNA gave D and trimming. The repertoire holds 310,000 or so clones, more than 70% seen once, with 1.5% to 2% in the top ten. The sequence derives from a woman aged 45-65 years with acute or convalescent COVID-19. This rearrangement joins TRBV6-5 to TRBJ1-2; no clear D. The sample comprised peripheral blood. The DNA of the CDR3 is TGTGCCAGCAGTTCCCCAAGTGGAGCTAACTATGGCTACACCTTC. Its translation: CASSSPSGANYGYTF.